These 16 T cell receptor beta chains were sequenced from one sample in a study of OX40 agonist ivuxolimab in advanced cancers. Clones were sequenced by immunoSEQ multiplex PCR, and TCRdb holds only the in-frame ones, with some missing. This sample yields over 35,000 clones, of which around 89% are seen a single time; 12% belongs to the top ten. The specimen was CD4+ or CD8+ T cells sorted from blood, collected in a trial of the OX40 agonist ivuxolimab. These TCRs come from an adult with an advanced solid tumor such as melanoma, head and neck, liver or kidney cancer.

The genes are TRBV7-8 and TRBJ1-3; 7 nucleotides align to TRBD1. The V segment lost 5 bases and the J segment 3 bases; nucleotides outside the gene matches: 4. Per germline, CDR1 SGHVS and CDR2 FQNEAQ. The CDR3 runs 14 residues. The CDR3 loop reads CASSPGTDGNTIYF. CDR3 nucleotides: TGTGCCAGCAGCCCCGGGACAGATGGAAACACCATATATTTT.

This chain connects TRBV30 to TRBJ2-2, with 10 bases identical to TRBD1. This CDR3 spans 16 amino acids. V lost 4 bases to trimming and J lost 7 bases; unmatched junction nucleotides: 12. The germline gives CDR1 GTSNPN, CDR2 SVGIG (reference sequence). The CDR3 here is CAWTLGQGILGGELFF. The CDR3 DNA is TGTGCCTGGACCCTGGGACAGGGGATACTGGGCGGGGAGCTGTTTTTT.

The chain is built from TRBV19 and TRBJ2-6; D gene ambiguous. The V end was cut by 7 bases, the J end by 0 bases, with 19 bases between. This CDR3 has 18 amino acids. CDR1 and CDR2 from the germline V gene are LNHDA and SQIVND (reference sequence). The CDR3 DNA sequence: TGTGCCAGTACCCCTGGGTTTGGGGTCCTCTCTGGGGCCAACGTCCTGACTTTC. It encodes CASTPGFGVLSGANVLTF.

The chain has TRBV27 and TRBJ1-1; 11 bases line up with TRBD1. V gave up 5 bases and J gave up 4 bases; unmatched junction bases: 3. CDR3 size: 14 residues. CDR1 MNHEY and CDR2 SMNVEV come from the germline V gene (reference sequence). The CDR3 loop is CASSPGTGGTEAFF. The CDR3 coding sequence is TGTGCCAGCAGTCCAGGGACAGGGGGCACTGAAGCTTTCTTT.

J is TRBJ2-7 and V is TRBV13; D is unclear. Germline CDR1 reads PRHDT; CDR2 reads FYEKMQ (reference sequence). There are 12 residues in the CDR3. V lost 2 bases and J 4 bases, leaving 6 bases between the germline ends. The CDR3 DNA reads TGTGCCAGCAGCTTAAATCCGTACGAGCAGTACTTC. It encodes CASSLNPYEQYF. The whole variable domain, remainder taken from reference TRBV13 and TRBJ2-7, is AAGVIQSPRHLIKEKRETATLKCYPIPRHDTVYWYQQGPGQDPQFLISFYEKMQSDKGSIPDRFSAQQFSDYHSELNMSSLELGDSALYFCASSLNPYEQYFGPGTRLTVT.

The chain is built from TRBV30 and TRBJ2-7; tentatively, D is TRBD1 (5 bases). CDR1 is GTSNPN, CDR2 SVGIG, per germline (reference sequence). The V end lost 1 base, the J end lost 6 bases, and 13 bases lay between the germline ends. The CDR3 runs to 13 residues. CDR3 sequence (DNA): TGTGCCTGGAGTGGTGACAGCCTCCGCGAGCAGTACTTC. Amino acid sequence: CAWSGDSLREQYF.

In its sample, this clone was seen once. V is TRBV27 and J is TRBJ1-1, with TRBD1 matching over 8 bases. The J segment lost 3 bases and the V segment lost 6 bases, leaving 15 bases of the junction unmatched. The CDR3 covers 17 residues. Germline CDR1 MNHEY, CDR2 SMNVEV (reference sequence). CDR3 nucleotides: TGTGCCAGCAGCCGCCGTTACTATCCGGACAGGGACACTGAAGCTTTCTTT. This translates into CASSRRYYPDRDTEAFF.

By share, this clone ranks as medium-sized (0.01 to 0.1%). The V and J genes are TRBV11-2 and TRBJ2-1; 7 positions agree with TRBD2. The ends lost 5 bases at V and 7 bases at J; junction bases unmatched: 11. Germline V gives CDR1 SGHAT, CDR2 FQNNGV. The CDR3 is made up of 15 amino acids. In nucleotides, the CDR3 is TGTGCCAGCAGCATAGTGGCGGGAGCTGGGAATGAGCAGTTCTTC. Protein sequence: CASSIVAGAGNEQFF.

V usage is TRBV6-5 and J usage is TRBJ2-7; D ambiguous. This CDR3 is built from 15 residues. Trimming removed 0 bases from V and 2 bases from J, with 11 bases in between. In germline, CDR1 is MNHEY, CDR2 SVGAGI. CDR3 in DNA: TGTGCCAGCAGTTACTCCACTCCTTCGACCTACGAGCAGTACTTC. It translates to CASSYSTPSTYEQYF.

The chain carries TRBV27 and TRBJ2-3, with D hard to call. Trimming removed 3 bases at V and 0 bases at J, with 7 bases between. CDR3 length: 14 amino acids. The germline V gene has CDR1 MNHEY and CDR2 SMNVEV (reference sequence). This CDR3 is CASSFTTSTDTQYF. The DNA of the CDR3 is TGTGCCAGCAGTTTTACAACCAGCACAGATACGCAGTATTTT.

The chain links TRBV19 to TRBJ1-3; 8 positions agree with TRBD1. The CDR3 runs to 14 residues. The germline V gene encodes CDR1 LNHDA and CDR2 SQIVND (reference sequence). Germline trimming cut 3 bases from V and 2 bases from J; bases unmatched to any gene: 0. CDR3 loop: CASSMTGAGNTIYF. CDR3 nucleotides: TGTGCCAGTAGTATGACAGGGGCTGGAAACACCATATATTTT.

The chain couples TRBV5-1 to TRBJ2-7; D call uncertain. CDR3 length equals 12 residues. Trimming took 2 bases from V and 5 from J, leaving 8 bases between them. Per germline, CDR1 SGHRS and CDR2 YFSETQ. This chain's CDR3 is CASSFSSHEQYF. In nucleotides, the CDR3 is TGCGCCAGCAGCTTTTCGAGCCACGAGCAGTACTTC.

The rearrangement joins TRBV19 to TRBJ2-3, with 11 nucleotides matching TRBD2. CDR1 and CDR2 from the germline V gene are LNHDA and SQIVND (reference sequence). The V segment lost 4 bases and the J segment 3 bases; nucleotides outside the gene matches: 3. This CDR3 has 15 residues. CDR3 sequence reads: CASSTPSGGTDTQYF. DNA of the CDR3: TGTGCCAGTAGTACTCCTAGCGGGGGGACAGATACGCAGTATTTT.

This sequence joins TRBV19 and TRBJ2-7; D is unresolved. V was clipped by 3 bases and J by 6 bases, with 12 bases between them. This CDR3 is built from 13 residues. Germline-derived CDR1 and CDR2 are LNHDA and SQIVND (reference sequence). DNA of the CDR3: TGTGCCAGTAGTATTCTAGAATCGGGCGAGCAGTACTTC. Translation gives CASSILESGEQYF.

The CDR3 sequence: CASSSSGVRGNTIYF. DNA for the CDR3: TGCGCCAGCAGCTCGTCAGGGGTGAGGGGAAACACCATATATTTT. V gene TRBV5-1 combines with J gene TRBJ1-3, with D possibly TRBD1 on 6 matching bases. Germline CDR1 is SGHRS and CDR2 is YFSETQ. V lost 3 bases to trimming and J lost 4 bases, with 14 bases between them. This CDR3 is 15 amino acids long.

The rearrangement joins TRBV6-5 to TRBJ1-1; D gene ambiguous. The CDR3 consists of 13 residues. CDR1 and CDR2 from the germline V gene are MNHEY and SVGAGI. With 2 bases removed from V and 1 base from J, the gap between germline ends came to 5 bases. The DNA of the CDR3 is TGTGCCAGCAGTTACGGTGGGAACACTGAAGCTTTCTTT. As protein: CASSYGGNTEAFF.